This entry describes one TCR beta chain. No antigen is known for it. There are 15 residues in the CDR3. Per the germline V gene, CDR1 is MNHEY and CDR2 is SVGAGI. The entry originates in a study of T cells expressing NK-cell markers. Whole-study findings and limits: Dominance of the CD3+CD56-NKG2C+ fraction by these clonotypes also held in several donors.

TCRdb re-called the 5' RACE reads and catalogs CDR3 proteins one per entry, DNA excluded. The sample has some 450,000 distinct CDR3 sequences. The specimen was blood T cells: a sorted CD56 or NKG2C T cell subset, CD4+ or CD8+ T cells, or bulk PBMC T cells (not recorded which). V usage is TRBV6-5 and J usage is TRBJ2-1. This sequence originates from a woman between 18 and 69 years old in good health. CDR3 protein: CASSSTDPRKNEQFF.